These 2 T cell receptor beta chains share one sample of origin, sequenced in a study of breast tumors, draining lymph nodes, adjacent tissues. Using its own MiXCR run on the multiplex PCR reads, TCRdb lists one record per CDR3 protein. The sample lists 20,000 or so distinct CDR3 sequences; 25% to 40% were seen once. The specimen was breast tumor tissue. The receptors derive from a female donor with breast cancer. Some clones in this sample may be carry-over from other donors' samples.

This clonotype was seen at least ten times. The CDR3 coding sequence is TGTGCCAGCTCACCACGGGACAGACCCACCGGGGAGCTGTTTTTT. It codes for CASSPRDRPTGELFF. The rearrangement uses TRBV18 and TRBJ2-2, with 7 bases matching TRBD1. CDR3 size: 15 residues. V was pared by 1 base and J by 4 bases, with 3 bases of the junction left unmatched. Germline-derived CDR1 and CDR2 are KGHSH and LQKENI.

This clonotype was counted many times. The chain has TRBV7-9 and TRBJ1-2; maybe TRBD1 (5 bases). Trimming took 5 bases from V and 3 from J, leaving 16 bases between them. This CDR3 is 15 amino acids long. Per the germline V gene, CDR1 is SEHNR and CDR2 is FQNEAQ (reference sequence). CDR3 amino acids: CASSGGANPHYGYTF. CDR3 nucleotides: TGTGCCAGCAGCGGCGGGGCCAACCCCCACTATGGCTACACCTTC.